The present TCR beta chain was sequenced within a study of T cells after yellow fever vaccination. This clonotype was seen ten or more times. Its antigen is still unknown. This CDR3 contains 14 residues. The J segment lost 3 bases and the V segment lost 4 bases, leaving 5 bases of the junction unmatched. Germline-derived CDR1 and CDR2 are SGHNT and YYREEE (reference sequence). Study-level results: In FACS-sorted repertoires, abundant clonotypes from the bulk population could appear as contaminants. Boosting was followed by the reappearance of most primary-vaccination clones (just under 98% CD4, 70% to 90% CD8).

Production of TCR cDNA was by 5'RACE template switching, which also added a universal primer site and UMIs. MiXCR, applied by TCRdb to the 5' RACE reads, yields one record per CDR3 protein. Among 65,000 to 70,000 distinct CDR3 sequences, 4.5% to 7.5% were seen once, and the ten largest hold roughly 2%. The rearrangement joins TRBV5-4 to TRBJ2-7, with 9 bases that match TRBD2. The TCR was taken from a man in his late teens or twenties who received the YFV17D yellow fever vaccine. Sequencing used CD4+ T cells sorted from PBMCs, obtained approximately 16 days after the first yellow fever vaccination. CDR3: CASSGAGGGYEQYF. CDR3 nucleotides: TGTGCCAGCAGCGGAGCGGGGGGAGGCTACGAGCAGTACTTC.